The clone carrying this T cell receptor (beta chain) has only a few counts. Its antigen is unidentified. Profiling relied on immunoSEQ multiplex PCR, and the TCRdb table lists in-frame clones only, not all of them. The sample lists some 310,000 clones, 88% occurring once. This record belongs to a study of cytomegalovirus exposure and HLA in healthy donors. Notes on the study in general: High sensitivity and specificity were reportedly achieved when the classifier diagnosed cytomegalovirus status. Most TCRs appeared rarely, but some public TCRs recurred in many donors. There were a few CMV-associated chains whose specificity for CMV antigens was confirmed in vitro.

CDR3 length: 14 amino acids. Germline V gene sequence: CDR1 WNHNN, CDR2 SYGVQD (reference sequence). The chain couples TRBV10-1 to TRBJ1-2, with D possibly matching TRBD1 (6 bases). This clonotype was sampled from a man aged 25 to 40 in good health and CMV-seronegative. The material sequenced was PBMCs. The CDR3 protein is CALSPGTTNYGYTF. Written as DNA, the CDR3 is TGCGCTCTATCTCCCGGGACAACCAACTATGGCTACACCTTC.